Presented here are 24 T cell receptor beta chains from one specimen sequenced in a study of blood T cell repertoires in COVID-19. Clones were sequenced by immunoSEQ multiplex PCR, and TCRdb holds only the in-frame ones, with some missing. The sample includes approximately 160,000 clones, approximately 93% of them seen just once. Source material: peripheral blood. The source is a woman in her fifties or sixties with COVID-19, enrolled during active disease.

CDR3 sequence: CASSLVAIRETQYF. CDR3 sequence (DNA): TGTGCCAGCAGCTTGGTTGCGATACGGGAGACCCAGTACTTC. The chain has TRBV5-6 and TRBJ2-5; D uncertain. The CDR3 has 14 residues. From germline, CDR1 is SGHDT and CDR2 YYEEEE. The ends were cut back, 0 bases at V and 5 bases at J, with 11 bases in the middle.

This chain connects TRBV6-5 to TRBJ2-5, with 9 bases identical to TRBD1. CDR1 MNHEY and CDR2 SVGAGI come from the germline V gene. V lost 7 bases to trimming and J lost 4 bases; unmatched junction nucleotides: 10. The CDR3 consists of 15 residues. CDR3 loop: CASKTGGRSGETQYF. In DNA, the CDR3 is TGTGCCAGCAAGACAGGGGGGAGATCGGGAGAGACCCAGTACTTC.

The chain joins TRBV24-1 to TRBJ2-3; a weak D match, TRBD1 (5 bases). Trimming shortened V by 1 base and J by 6 bases, and 16 bases separated the two germline ends. The CDR3 extends over 16 amino acids. The germline V gene encodes CDR1 KGHDR and CDR2 SFDVKD. The CDR3 here is CATSDFSQGGVDTQYF. CDR3 in DNA: TGTGCCACCAGTGATTTCAGCCAGGGTGGGGTTGATACGCAGTATTTT.

The chain combines TRBV18 with TRBJ1-2; D is undetermined. In germline, CDR1 is KGHSH, CDR2 LQKENI. The CDR3 covers 13 residues. The germline V and J ends were trimmed by 1 base and 6 bases, with 9 bases remaining between them. Here the CDR3 DNA reads TGTGCCAGCTCACCACTAACGGGAAATGGCTACACCTTC. It yields the protein CASSPLTGNGYTF.

The chain carries TRBV19 and TRBJ1-1, with D unresolved. CDR3 length equals 14 residues. Trimming took off 4 bases at V and 4 bases at J, with 13 bases between the two ends. Germline V gives CDR1 LNHDA, CDR2 SQIVND (reference sequence). CDR3 bases: TGTGCCAGTAGTAGTCTCTTGTCGGGCACTGAAGCTTTCTTT. Protein: CASSSLLSGTEAFF. Supplemented by reference TRBV19 and TRBJ1-1, the full variable domain reads DGGITQSPKYLFRKEGQNVTLSCEQNLNHDAMYWYRQDPGQGLRLIYYSQIVNDFQKGDIAEGYSVSREKKESFPLTVTSAQKNPTAFYLCASSSLLSGTEAFFGQGTRLTVV.

Notes on this clone: Other nucleotide sequences from this sample produce the same CDR3. The chain couples TRBV19 to TRBJ2-3, with D perhaps matching TRBD2 (6 bases). This CDR3 is 14 amino acids long. The germline V and J ends were trimmed by 1 base and 1 base, with 6 bases remaining between them. The V gene's germline CDR1 is LNHDA and CDR2 SQIVND (reference sequence). The CDR3 region has the DNA TGTGCCAGTAGTATAGGGGGGGGCACAGATACGCAGTATTTT. Amino acid sequence: CASSIGGGTDTQYF.

The V gene is TRBV13, the J gene TRBJ2-3, with 9 bases identical to TRBD1. CDR1 and CDR2 from the germline V gene are PRHDT and FYEKMQ (reference sequence). The junction had 6 bases not matched to a gene; V was cut back by 5 bases and J by 0 bases. The length of the CDR3 is 16 residues. CDR3 sequence: CASSLLGTGSTDTQYF. The DNA of the CDR3 is TGTGCCAGCAGCCTCCTAGGGACAGGGAGCACAGATACGCAGTATTTT.

This sequence joins TRBV6-2 or TRBV6-3 and TRBJ2-2; 9 nucleotides line up with TRBD2. The CDR3 runs 15 residues. CDR1 MNHEY and CDR2 SVGEGT come from the germline V gene. With V trimmed by 5 bases and J by 6 bases, 7 bases remained unmatched. The CDR3 bases are TGTGCCAGCAGTAGCGGGGGGCCTCCTTCCGGGGAGCTGTTTTTT. This encodes CASSSGGPPSGELFF.

The chain combines TRBV6-5 with TRBJ1-1, with 10 bases lining up with TRBD1. This CDR3 region has 16 residues. Germline CDR1 MNHEY, CDR2 SVGAGI. The junction had 1 base not matched to a gene; V was cut back by 0 bases and J by 0 bases. The CDR3 region has the DNA TGTGCCAGCAGTTACTCGACAGGGGGCATGAACACTGAAGCTTTCTTT. Its translation: CASSYSTGGMNTEAFF.

This chain connects TRBV7-2 to TRBJ1-1, with D uncertain. V was shortened by 4 bases and J by 6 bases, with 12 bases between the two germline ends. The CDR3 covers 13 residues. Per germline, CDR1 SGHTA and CDR2 FQGNSA. The CDR3 reads CASSSVRESEAFF. As DNA, the CDR3 is TGTGCCAGCAGCTCCGTTCGGGAATCTGAAGCTTTCTTT.

The V and J genes are TRBV7-3 and TRBJ1-1; a weak D match, TRBD1 (5 bases). The CDR3 consists of 14 residues. Trimming left V 3 bases short and J 3 bases short, with 11 bases between. Germline V gene lookup returns CDR1 SGHTA and CDR2 FQGTGA. The CDR3 loop is CASSLLGVDTEAFF. Written as DNA, the CDR3 is TGTGCCAGCAGCTTGTTAGGGGTGGACACTGAAGCTTTCTTT.

The CDR3 nucleotides are TGTGCCAGCAGCCCCCGACAAGGACAGCGGAATAATGAAAAACTGTTTTTT. This translates into CASSPRQGQRNNEKLFF. V usage is TRBV7-9 and J usage is TRBJ1-4; TRBD1 is a possible D gene (6 bases). Germline V gene data show CDR1 as SEHNR and CDR2 as FQNEAQ (reference sequence). Trimming left V 5 bases short and J 4 bases short, with 20 bases between. The CDR3 length is 17 residues.

The J gene is TRBJ1-1, the V gene TRBV4-1; a possible D gene is TRBD1 (6 bases). This CDR3 spans 14 amino acids. Trimming took off 7 bases at V and 2 bases at J, with 14 bases between the two ends. Germline V gene sequence: CDR1 MGHRA, CDR2 YSYEKL. CDR3 residues: CASMLTGSNTEAFF. CDR3 coding DNA: TGCGCCAGCATGCTAACAGGGTCCAACACTGAAGCTTTCTTT.

The chain carries TRBV18 and TRBJ2-5; TRBD1 agrees at 8 bases. The CDR3 is 14 residues long. Looked up from germline, CDR1 is KGHSH and CDR2 is LQKENI. The J segment lost 4 bases and the V segment lost 3 bases, leaving 4 bases of the junction unmatched. CDR3 coding DNA: TGTGCCAGCTCACCGACAGGGGCAAGAGAGACCCAGTACTTC. As protein: CASSPTGARETQYF.

The J gene is TRBJ2-3, the V gene TRBV3-1 (or the pseudogene TRBV3-2); 12 bases line up with TRBD2. Unmatched junction bases numbered 6, after V lost 4 bases and J lost 7 bases. The length of the CDR3 is 15 residues. Germline V gene sequence: CDR1 LGHDT, CDR2 YNNKEL (reference sequence). CDR3 DNA sequence: TGTGCCAGCAGCCGACTAGCGGGGGAGAAGCATACGCAGTATTTT. Encoded protein: CASSRLAGEKHTQYF.

The CDR3 region has the DNA TGTGCCAGCCCAACCCCAGATGGGCTCTCTTTCTATGGCTACACCTTC. This translates into CASPTPDGLSFYGYTF. This chain links TRBV21-1 with TRBJ1-2; no DNA check was done on the table's D call, TRBD1. TRBV21-1 is a documented pseudogene. The CDR3 has 16 residues.

V is TRBV29-1 and J is TRBJ1-5; 10 bases map to TRBD1. J was trimmed by 7 bases and V by 4 bases; bases with no gene match: 4. CDR1 is SQVTM and CDR2 is ANQGSEA in the germline V gene. The CDR3 totals 13 residues. The CDR3 loop is CSVGGQGVQPQHF. The CDR3, as DNA: TGCAGCGTTGGAGGACAGGGGGTCCAGCCCCAGCATTTT.

This chain uses TRBV19 with TRBJ2-7; D gene ambiguous. The V gene lost 7 bases and the J gene lost 6 bases, with 7 bases spanning the gap. The length of the CDR3 is 10 residues. CDR1 is LNHDA and CDR2 is SQIVND in the germline V gene (reference sequence). The CDR3 reads CASMTGEQYF. CDR3 DNA sequence: TGTGCCAGTATGACGGGCGAGCAGTACTTC. The complete variable domain, with remaining parts taken from reference TRBV19 and TRBJ2-7, reads DGGITQSPKYLFRKEGQNVTLSCEQNLNHDAMYWYRQDPGQGLRLIYYSQIVNDFQKGDIAEGYSVSREKKESFPLTVTSAQKNPTAFYLCASMTGEQYFGPGTRLTVT.

The chain uses TRBV5-1 and TRBJ1-2; TRBD1 matches at 8 bases. This CDR3 spans 16 amino acids. Germline loops: CDR1 SGHRS, CDR2 YFSETQ. Germline trimming cut 1 base from V and 2 bases from J; bases unmatched to any gene: 7. In nucleotides, the CDR3 is TGCGCCAGCAGCTTGATGCCGGGACAGGAAAACTATGGCTACACCTTC. Protein product: CASSLMPGQENYGYTF.

The genes are TRBV2 and TRBJ1-2, with a tentative D call TRBD1 (6 bases). This CDR3 region has 15 residues. The V gene lost 11 bases and the J gene lost 6 bases, with 25 bases spanning the gap. Germline values: CDR1 SNHLY, CDR2 FYNNEI. The CDR3 is CASILGGFLGDGYTF. The CDR3 coding sequence is TGTGCCTCCATTCTAGGGGGTTTCTTAGGGGATGGCTACACCTTC.

This chain uses TRBV2 with TRBJ1-6; D gene uncertain. V was trimmed by 6 bases and J by 8 bases, leaving 11 bases between them. This CDR3 is 13 amino acids long. Germline loops: CDR1 SNHLY, CDR2 FYNNEI. This chain's CDR3 is CASSRRRDSPLHF. Written as DNA, the CDR3 is TGTGCCAGCAGCCGTAGGCGGGATTCACCCCTCCACTTT.

This clone has a single count. The V call is TRBV5-1, the J call TRBJ1-3; 9 bases agree with TRBD1. Germline V gene data show CDR1 as SGHRS and CDR2 as YFSETQ. CDR3 length: 15 residues. Unmatched junction bases numbered 5, after V lost 3 bases and J lost 4 bases. The CDR3 region is CASSWDRAGGNTIYF. The CDR3 DNA reads TGCGCCAGCAGCTGGGACAGGGCGGGCGGAAACACCATATATTTT.

The J gene is TRBJ1-5, the V gene TRBV6-5; a possible D gene is TRBD1 (5 bases). From germline, CDR1 is MNHEY and CDR2 SVGAGI. V was shortened by 4 bases and J by 0 bases, with 10 bases between the two germline ends. The CDR3 contains 15 residues. CDR3 in DNA: TGTGCCAGCAGTTCGGGGGACTATAGCAATCAGCCCCAGCATTTT. It encodes CASSSGDYSNQPQHF.

This clone is a singleton in its sample. The rearrangement uses TRBV27 and TRBJ1-5; TRBD1 agrees at 7 bases. There are 14 residues in the CDR3. The trim removed 6 bases at V and 2 bases at J, leaving 4 bases unmatched. Looked up from germline, CDR1 is MNHEY and CDR2 is SMNVEV (reference sequence). The DNA for the CDR3 is TGTGCCAGCAGCCCAGACAGGGGCAATCAGCCCCAGCATTTT. Its translation is CASSPDRGNQPQHF.